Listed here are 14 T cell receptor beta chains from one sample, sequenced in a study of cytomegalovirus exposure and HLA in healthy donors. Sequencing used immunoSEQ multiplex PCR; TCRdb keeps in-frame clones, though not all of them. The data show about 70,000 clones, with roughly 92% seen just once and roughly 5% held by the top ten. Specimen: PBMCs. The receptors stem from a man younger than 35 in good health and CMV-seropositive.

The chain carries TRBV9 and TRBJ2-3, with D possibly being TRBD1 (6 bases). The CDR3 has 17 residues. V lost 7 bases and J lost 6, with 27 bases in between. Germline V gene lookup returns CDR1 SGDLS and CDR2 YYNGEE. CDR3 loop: CASGTRSGAGDRDTQYF. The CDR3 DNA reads TGTGCCAGCGGAACGCGTTCCGGGGCAGGGGACCGGGATACGCAGTATTTT.

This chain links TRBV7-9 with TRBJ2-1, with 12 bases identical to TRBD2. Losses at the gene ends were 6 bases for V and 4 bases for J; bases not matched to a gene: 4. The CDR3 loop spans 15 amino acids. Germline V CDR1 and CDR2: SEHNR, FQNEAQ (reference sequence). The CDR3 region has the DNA TGTGCCAGCAGACCCACTAGCGGGAGGTACAATGAGCAGTTCTTC. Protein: CASRPTSGRYNEQFF.

CDR3 nucleotide sequence: TGTGCCAGCAGCCAACCCCTCGGGACTAGCGGGAGGGCCTACAATGAGCAGTTCTTC. It encodes CASSQPLGTSGRAYNEQFF. V gene TRBV14 combines with J gene TRBJ2-1; 16 bases align to TRBD2. The CDR3 extends over 19 amino acids. Per germline, CDR1 SGHDN and CDR2 FVKESK. Trimming cost V 2 bases and J 2 bases; bases outside gene matches: 6.

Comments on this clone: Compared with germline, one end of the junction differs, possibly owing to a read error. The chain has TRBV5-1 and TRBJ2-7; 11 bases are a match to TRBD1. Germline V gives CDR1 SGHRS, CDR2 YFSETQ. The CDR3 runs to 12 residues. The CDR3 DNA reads TGCGCCAGCAGCTTTTCCCCGGGACAGGGGGTCTTC. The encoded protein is CASSFSPGQGVF. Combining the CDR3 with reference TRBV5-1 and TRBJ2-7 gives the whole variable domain KAGVTQTPRYLIKTRGQQVTLSCSPISGHRSVSWYQQTPGQGLQFLFEYFSETQRNKGNFPGRFSGRQFSNSRSEMNVSTLELGDSALYLCASSFSPGQGVFGPGTRLTVT.

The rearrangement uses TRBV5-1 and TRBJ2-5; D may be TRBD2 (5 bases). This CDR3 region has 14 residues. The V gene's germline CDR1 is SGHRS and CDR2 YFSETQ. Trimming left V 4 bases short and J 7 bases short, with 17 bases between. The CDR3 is CASSHNQDSGTQYF. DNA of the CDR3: TGCGCCAGCAGCCATAATCAGGACTCGGGGACCCAGTACTTC.

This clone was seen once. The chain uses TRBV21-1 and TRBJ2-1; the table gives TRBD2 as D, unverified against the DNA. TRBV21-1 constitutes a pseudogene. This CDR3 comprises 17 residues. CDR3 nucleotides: TGTGCCAGCAGCAAAGCGCTTTTTCTAGCGGGAGTACTTGAGCAGTTCTTC. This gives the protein CASSKALFLAGVLEQFF.

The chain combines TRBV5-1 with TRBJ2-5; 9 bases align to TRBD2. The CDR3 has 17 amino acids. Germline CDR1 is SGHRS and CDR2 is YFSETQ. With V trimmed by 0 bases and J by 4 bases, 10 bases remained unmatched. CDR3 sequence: CASSLEGGRAFGETQYF. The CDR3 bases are TGCGCCAGCAGCTTGGAGGGCGGGAGGGCCTTTGGAGAGACCCAGTACTTC.

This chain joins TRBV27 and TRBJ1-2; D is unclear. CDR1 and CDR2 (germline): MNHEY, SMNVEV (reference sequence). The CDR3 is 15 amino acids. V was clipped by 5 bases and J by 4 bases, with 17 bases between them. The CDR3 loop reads CASSTTKTQRYGYTF. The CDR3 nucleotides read TGTGCCAGCAGTACAACCAAGACCCAGCGCTATGGCTACACCTTC.

CDR3 coding DNA: TGCGCCAGCAGCTTTCGGGAGGGATCCTACAATGAGCAGTTCTTC. Translating it yields CASSFREGSYNEQFF. V gene TRBV5-1 combines with J gene TRBJ2-1; 8 nucleotides line up with TRBD2. In germline, CDR1 is SGHRS, CDR2 YFSETQ. The CDR3 runs to 15 residues. V lost 2 bases, J lost 1 base, and 2 bases stayed unmatched.

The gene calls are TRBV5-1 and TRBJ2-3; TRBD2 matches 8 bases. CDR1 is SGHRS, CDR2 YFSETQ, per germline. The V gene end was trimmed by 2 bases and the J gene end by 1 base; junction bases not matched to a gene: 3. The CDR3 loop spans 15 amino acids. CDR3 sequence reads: CASSFGGGRTDTQYF. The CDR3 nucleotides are TGCGCCAGCAGCTTCGGGGGGGGACGCACAGATACGCAGTATTTT.

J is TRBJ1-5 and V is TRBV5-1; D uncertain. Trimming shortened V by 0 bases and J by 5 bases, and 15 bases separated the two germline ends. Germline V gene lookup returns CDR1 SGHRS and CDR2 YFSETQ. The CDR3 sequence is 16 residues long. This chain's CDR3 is CASSLGHQGGDQPQHF. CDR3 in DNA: TGCGCCAGCAGCTTGGGGCATCAAGGAGGTGATCAGCCCCAGCATTTT. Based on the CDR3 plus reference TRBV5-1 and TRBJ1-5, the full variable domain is KAGVTQTPRYLIKTRGQQVTLSCSPISGHRSVSWYQQTPGQGLQFLFEYFSETQRNKGNFPGRFSGRQFSNSRSEMNVSTLELGDSALYLCASSLGHQGGDQPQHFGDGTRLSIL.

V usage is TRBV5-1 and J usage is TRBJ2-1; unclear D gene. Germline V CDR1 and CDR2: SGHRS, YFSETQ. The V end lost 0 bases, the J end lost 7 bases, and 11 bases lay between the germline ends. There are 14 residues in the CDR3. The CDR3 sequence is CASSLVSAGNEQFF. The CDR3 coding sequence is TGCGCCAGCAGCTTGGTCTCGGCAGGTAATGAGCAGTTCTTC.

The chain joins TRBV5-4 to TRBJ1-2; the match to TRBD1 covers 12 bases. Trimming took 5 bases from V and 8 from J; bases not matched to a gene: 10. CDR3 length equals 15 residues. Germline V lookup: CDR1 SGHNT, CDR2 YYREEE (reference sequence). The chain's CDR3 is CASRAPGQGARGYTF. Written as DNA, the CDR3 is TGTGCCAGCAGGGCTCCGGGACAGGGGGCTCGGGGCTACACCTTC. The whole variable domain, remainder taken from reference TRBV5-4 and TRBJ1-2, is ETGVTQSPTHLIKTRGQQVTLRCSSQSGHNTVSWYQQALGQGPQFIFQYYREEENGRGNFPPRFSGLQFPNYSSELNVNALELDDSALYLCASRAPGQGARGYTFGSGTRLTVV.

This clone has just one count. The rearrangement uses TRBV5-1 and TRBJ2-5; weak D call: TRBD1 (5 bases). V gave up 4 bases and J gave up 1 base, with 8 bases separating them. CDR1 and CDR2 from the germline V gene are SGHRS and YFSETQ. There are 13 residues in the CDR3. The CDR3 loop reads CASSGQFQETQYF. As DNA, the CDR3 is TGCGCCAGCAGCGGACAATTCCAAGAGACCCAGTACTTC.